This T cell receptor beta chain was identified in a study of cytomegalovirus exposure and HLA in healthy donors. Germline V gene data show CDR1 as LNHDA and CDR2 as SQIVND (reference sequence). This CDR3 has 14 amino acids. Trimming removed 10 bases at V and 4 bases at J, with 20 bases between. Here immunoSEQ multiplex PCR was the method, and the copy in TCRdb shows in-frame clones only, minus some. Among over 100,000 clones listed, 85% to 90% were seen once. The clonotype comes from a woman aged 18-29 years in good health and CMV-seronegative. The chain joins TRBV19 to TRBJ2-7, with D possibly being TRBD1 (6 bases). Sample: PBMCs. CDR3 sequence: CATADTGRGYEQYF. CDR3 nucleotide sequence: TGTGCCACCGCGGATACAGGGCGAGGATACGAGCAGTACTTC.